The rows below give T cell receptor beta chains drawn from one sample of a study of a mutant IDH1 vaccine in newly diagnosed glioma. TCRdb keeps only in-frame clones here, not all; method: immunoSEQ multiplex PCR. The sample shows over 50,000 clones, about 80% of them seen only once. The antigens for these receptors are not known. The sample was PBMCs, taken from a glioma patient whose treatment included an IDH1 peptide vaccine. All receptors come from a woman in her 40s with glioma. Some clones in this sample may be carry-over from other donors' samples. Each CDR3 is given with its conserved first and last residue. Fields, in order: clone size, CDR3 length, D gene, J gene, V gene, CDR3 protein, CDR3 DNA. The D gene is left open where the match is weak. For some rows the clone size is stated as once, few or many, or as a class when expanded; others skip it.

few 16 TRBD1 TRBJ1-2 TRBV5-1 CASSPWGTDPFKGYTF TGCGCCAGCAGCCCTTGGGGGACAGACCCATTTAAAGGCTACACCTTC
- 13 - TRBJ1-2 TRBV6-1 CASSEARTDGYTF TGTGCCAGCAGTGAAGCAAGGACCGATGGCTACACCTTC
- 16 - TRBJ1-4 TRBV12-5 CASGLPKQGAEEKLFF TGTGCTAGTGGTTTGCCGAAACAGGGAGCGGAAGAAAAACTGTTTTTT
- 12 - TRBJ2-5 TRBV11-3 CASSLVGETQYF TGTGCCAGCAGCTTAGTGGGGGAGACCCAGTACTTC
- 15 - TRBJ2-7 TRBV5-4 CASSLPGRTTGEQYF TGTGCCAGCAGCTTACCGGGACGGACGACCGGGGAGCAGTACTTC
- 14 - TRBJ2-2 TRBV29-1 CSVEREQLTGELFF TGCAGCGTTGAACGTGAACAGCTCACCGGGGAGCTGTTTTTT
once 13 - TRBJ1-4 TRBV2 CASIPGANEKLFF TGTGCCAGCATCCCAGGGGCAAATGAAAAACTGTTTTTT
- 16 - TRBJ1-6 TRBV5-1 CASSLRTGLGNSPLHF TGCGCCAGCAGCTTGCGTACGGGGCTTGGGAATTCACCCCTCCACTTT
few 15 - TRBJ2-1 TRBV6-5 CASSYAGSSYNEQFF TGTGCCAGCAGTTACGCGGGGTCATCCTACAATGAGCAGTTCTTC
- 15 - TRBJ2-7 TRBV5-6 CASSSPFGPNREQYF TGTGCCAGCAGCTCGCCGTTCGGTCCTAATAGGGAGCAGTACTTC
few 14 - TRBJ1-4 TRBV5-4 CASSLTGPNEKLFF TGTGCCAGCAGCTTGACAGGTCCTAATGAAAAACTGTTTTTT
- 15 TRBD1 TRBJ1-4 TRBV9 CASSATGTGSEKLFF TGTGCCAGCAGCGCAACCGGGACAGGGAGTGAAAAACTGTTTTTT
- 12 - TRBJ1-2 TRBV6-4 CASSDNRVGYTF TGTGCCAGCAGTGACAACAGGGTTGGCTACACCTTC
- 13 - TRBJ2-7 TRBV6-1 CASTGLLSYEQYF TGTGCCAGCACGGGACTGCTCTCCTACGAGCAGTACTTC
- 15 - TRBJ2-5 TRBV5-1 CASSLAKVYQETQYF TGCGCCAGCAGCTTGGCCAAGGTTTACCAAGAGACCCAGTACTTC
- 14 TRBD1 TRBJ1-1 TRBV14 CASSRRGTGQQAFF TGTGCCAGCAGCCGAAGGGGGACAGGGCAGCAAGCTTTCTTT
once 14 - TRBJ1-4 TRBV7-8 CASSPGNANEKLFF TGTGCCAGCAGCCCGGGTAACGCTAATGAAAAACTGTTTTTT
- 15 TRBD1 TRBJ2-1 TRBV4-1 CASSQDRGRRNEQFF TGCGCCAGCAGCCAAGACAGGGGGCGACGCAATGAGCAGTTCTTC
- 15 - TRBJ1-2 TRBV6-6 CASSYNTARGDGYTF TGTGCCAGCAGTTACAACACGGCCCGAGGGGATGGCTACACCTTC
- 14 - TRBJ1-3 TRBV2 CASSVETRGNTIYF TGTGCCAGCAGTGTGGAGACGCGGGGAAACACCATATATTTT
once 16 - TRBJ2-5 TRBV9 CASSLTGESVGKTQYF TGTGCCAGCAGCCTGACCGGGGAAAGTGTGGGGAAGACCCAGTACTTC
- 13 - TRBJ2-7 TRBV9 CASSLNSGVEQYF TGTGCCAGCAGCCTTAATTCAGGGGTCGAGCAGTACTTC
- 13 TRBD1 TRBJ1-4 TRBV27 CASGGAGGEKLFF TGTGCCAGCGGGGGGGCAGGGGGTGAAAAACTGTTTTTT
- 14 TRBD1 TRBJ1-5 TRBV19 CASSILQGTQPQHF TGTGCCAGTAGTATCTTACAGGGGACTCAGCCCCAGCATTTT
few 12 - TRBJ1-2 TRBV25-1 CASSGALNGYTF TGTGCCAGCAGTGGGGCCCTGAATGGCTACACCTTC
- 14 TRBD1 TRBJ1-6 TRBV7-6 CASSLDRGNSPLHF TGTGCCAGCAGCTTGGACAGGGGGAATTCACCCCTCCACTTT
- 15 TRBD1 TRBJ1-2 TRBV30 CAWSRPGGGNYGYTF TGTGCCTGGAGCCGACCAGGGGGGGGAAACTATGGCTACACCTTC
- 11 - TRBJ2-2 TRBV2 CASSVSGELFF TGTGCCAGCAGTGTGTCCGGGGAGCTGTTTTTT
- 12 TRBD1 TRBJ2-1 TRBV29-1 CSVRTGGGEQFF TGCAGCGTTAGGACAGGGGGCGGTGAGCAGTTCTTC
- 12 - TRBJ2-1 TRBV15 CATSREGGEQFF TGTGCCACCAGCAGAGAGGGAGGTGAGCAGTTCTTC
- 16 TRBD1 TRBJ1-3 TRBV7-8 CASSLLTGVKGNTIYF TGTGCCAGCAGCTTATTAACAGGGGTGAAAGGAAACACCATATATTTT
- 13 TRBD1 TRBJ1-2 TRBV5-4 CASSGRGLEWYTF TGTGCCAGCAGCGGCAGGGGGCTAGAGTGGTACACCTTC
- 14 TRBD2 TRBJ2-1 TRBV29-1 CSVRGGSSYNEQFF TGCAGCGTTCGCGGGGGAAGCTCCTACAATGAGCAGTTCTTC
- 13 - TRBJ2-1 TRBV6-5 CASRGVGRAEQFF TGTGCCAGCAGGGGTGTAGGCCGGGCTGAGCAGTTCTTC
- 13 - TRBJ1-1 TRBV7-3 CASSSKGISEAFF TGTGCCAGCAGCTCCAAGGGGATTTCTGAAGCTTTCTTT
once 15 - TRBJ2-5 TRBV5-1 CASSLYGGRGETQYF TGCGCCAGCAGCTTGTATGGGGGGCGCGGGGAGACCCAGTACTTC
once 15 TRBD2 TRBJ2-5 TRBV10-3 CAIRRTSGGQETQYF TGTGCCATCAGGAGGACTAGCGGGGGGCAAGAGACCCAGTACTTC
- 16 - TRBJ1-1 TRBV18 CASSPTQGPMNTEAFF TGTGCCAGCTCACCCACACAGGGCCCCATGAACACTGAAGCTTTCTTT
- 16 TRBD1 TRBJ1-2 TRBV6-5 CASSYSRDRDYYGYTF TGTGCCAGCAGTTACTCGAGGGACAGGGATTACTATGGCTACACCTTC
- 15 - TRBJ1-5 TRBV7-6 CASSLARGERQPQHF TGTGCCAGCAGCTTAGCGCGAGGGGAGCGTCAGCCCCAGCATTTT
few 15 - TRBJ1-1 TRBV9 CASSAGGGLGTEAFF TGTGCCAGCAGCGCAGGTGGGGGGTTAGGCACTGAAGCTTTCTTT
- 15 TRBD1 TRBJ2-5 TRBV14 CASSHQGQGSGTQYF TGTGCCAGCAGCCACCAAGGACAGGGGTCGGGGACCCAGTACTTC
- 17 TRBD1 TRBJ1-3 TRBV7-9 CASSFIRGQGTGNTIYF TGTGCCAGCAGCTTTATCCGTGGACAGGGGACTGGAAACACCATATATTTT
- 18 TRBD1 TRBJ1-3 TRBV5-6 CASSLKPGTGPSGNTIYF TGTGCCAGCAGCTTGAAGCCCGGGACAGGTCCCTCTGGAAACACCATATATTTT
- 14 TRBD1 TRBJ1-1 TRBV19 CASTSQGAGTEAFF TGTGCCAGTACCTCACAGGGGGCTGGCACTGAAGCTTTCTTT
few 13 - TRBJ1-1 TRBV18 CASSPETGREAFF TGTGCCAGCTCACCAGAGACAGGACGTGAAGCTTTCTTT
- 15 - TRBJ2-7 TRBV6-5 CASSYSRGGAYEQYF TGTGCCAGCAGTTACTCGAGGGGGGGGGCATACGAGCAGTACTTC
- 15 - TRBJ2-2 TRBV5-1 CASSPGTSNTGELFF TGCGCCAGCAGCCCAGGGACCTCTAACACCGGGGAGCTGTTTTTT
once 13 - TRBJ2-2 TRBV19 CASSGFNTGELFF TGTGCCAGTAGCGGTTTCAACACCGGGGAGCTGTTTTTT
- 16 TRBD2 TRBJ2-3 TRBV7-9 CASSLGGAGTTDTQYF TGTGCCAGCAGCCTCGGGGGAGCGGGGACCACAGATACGCAGTATTTT
few 13 - TRBJ1-1 TRBV4-2 CASSQDMRTEAFF TGTGCCAGCAGCCAAGATATGAGAACTGAAGCTTTCTTT
- 13 - TRBJ1-6 TRBV5-8 CASSFRVGLPLHF TGTGCCAGCAGCTTCCGGGTGGGCCTCCCCCTCCACTTT
- 13 - TRBJ1-2 TRBV4-2 CASSQSLNYGYTF TGTGCCAGCAGCCAGTCCCTTAACTATGGCTACACCTTC
- 16 TRBD1 TRBJ2-6 TRBV2 CASRGQGFPGANVLTF TGTGCCAGCAGGGGACAGGGGTTCCCTGGGGCCAACGTCCTGACTTTC
- 14 TRBD1 TRBJ2-3 TRBV7-2 CASSRTGPTDTQYF TGTGCCAGCAGTCGGACAGGGCCCACAGATACGCAGTATTTT
few 13 - TRBJ1-1 TRBV18 CASSLQWNTEAFF TGTGCCAGCTCACTACAGTGGAACACTGAAGCTTTCTTT
- 15 TRBD1 TRBJ1-6 TRBV9 CASSGGTAYNSPLHF TGTGCCAGCAGCGGCGGGACAGCCTATAATTCACCCCTCCACTTT
once 16 TRBD1 TRBJ2-2 TRBV10-3 CAISEPTGVSTGELFF TGTGCCATCAGTGAGCCGACAGGGGTGAGCACCGGGGAGCTGTTTTTT
- 15 TRBD1 TRBJ1-1 TRBV6-1 CASSSAGGQNTEAFF TGTGCCAGCAGTTCCGCAGGGGGCCAGAACACTGAAGCTTTCTTT